A selection of T cell receptor beta chains follows, all from one sample in a study of blood T cell repertoires in COVID-19. Only in-frame clones appear in the TCRdb table, and some are missing; sequencing was by immunoSEQ multiplex PCR. The table lists roughly 500,000 clones, roughly 85% of them singletons, with approximately 2.9% in the top ten. The sequenced material came from peripheral blood. These receptors were collected from a human donor in a cohort sampled during active COVID-19. CDR3s include the opening cysteine and the closing phenylalanine or tryptophan. Fields, in order: clone size, V gene, CDR3 length, J gene, D gene, CDR3 DNA, CDR3 protein. D genes are given only for firm matches. A row's size may be missing; if present it is once, few, many or a size class.

size: once
V: TRBV7-3
length: 14
J: TRBJ2-5
D: .
DNA: TGTGCCAGCAGCTTAGTGGAGGGGAGAGGGACCCAGTACTTC
CDR3: CASSLVEGRGTQYF

size: .
V: TRBV2
length: 13
J: TRBJ2-4
D: TRBD1
DNA: TGTGCCAGCAGTAACTACAGGGGGAACATTCAGTACTTC
CDR3: CASSNYRGNIQYF

size: .
V: TRBV2
length: 14
J: TRBJ1-4
D: .
DNA: TGTGCCAGCAAAACAGACAGGCCTAATGAAAAACTGTTTTTT
CDR3: CASKTDRPNEKLFF

size: .
V: TRBV9
length: 18
J: TRBJ2-1
D: TRBD2
DNA: TGTGCCAGCAGCGTAGAGATTAGCGGGGTCTCACACCACAATGAGCAGTTCTTC
CDR3: CASSVEISGVSHHNEQFF

size: .
V: TRBV19
length: 13
J: TRBJ1-1
D: .
DNA: TGTGCCAGTATTCGACAGGTGAACACTGAAGCTTTCTTT
CDR3: CASIRQVNTEAFF

size: .
V: TRBV7-9
length: 14
J: TRBJ2-1
D: .
DNA: TGTGCCAGCAGCGAGCGGGCAGCTTTGCATGAGCAGTTCTTC
CDR3: CASSERAALHEQFF

size: .
V: TRBV3-1/TRBV3-2
length: 15
J: TRBJ1-2
D: .
DNA: TGTGCCAGCAGCCAAAGGTCAACAGGGATCTATGGCTACACCTTC
CDR3: CASSQRSTGIYGYTF

size: .
V: TRBV19
length: 11
J: TRBJ1-5
D: .
DNA: TGTGCCAGTTCCGACAGGCAGCCCCAGCATTTT
CDR3: CASSDRQPQHF

size: .
V: TRBV24-1
length: 17
J: TRBJ2-3
D: TRBD2
DNA: TGTGCCACCAGTGATTCGACTAGCGGGGTCCTCACAGATACGCAGTATTTT
CDR3: CATSDSTSGVLTDTQYF

size: .
V: TRBV6-2/TRBV6-3
length: 17
J: TRBJ2-7
D: TRBD2
DNA: TGTGCCAGCAGTCGCCTCGCGGGGGGAAAACCTACCTACGAGCAGTACTTC
CDR3: CASSRLAGGKPTYEQYF

size: few
V: TRBV3-1/TRBV3-2
length: 12
J: TRBJ1-5
D: .
DNA: TGTGCCAGCAGCCTACAGGGTTTGCCCCAGCATTTT
CDR3: CASSLQGLPQHF

size: .
V: TRBV19
length: 13
J: TRBJ1-2
D: .
DNA: TGTGCCAGTAGTATAAACGGAGAGCTTGACTACACCTTC
CDR3: CASSINGELDYTF

size: .
V: TRBV18
length: 16
J: TRBJ2-6
D: .
DNA: TGTGCCAGCTCACCCGACCGGAGCTCTGGGGCCAACGTCCTGACTTTC
CDR3: CASSPDRSSGANVLTF

size: .
V: TRBV7-9
length: 14
J: TRBJ1-2
D: TRBD1
DNA: TGTGCCAGCAGCTCGGAAGGTTACAGGGGTGGCTACACCTTC
CDR3: CASSSEGYRGGYTF

size: .
V: TRBV7-2
length: 14
J: TRBJ2-7
D: TRBD1
DNA: TGTGCCAGCAGCTTCGGGACAGGGGCCTACGAGCAGTACTTC
CDR3: CASSFGTGAYEQYF